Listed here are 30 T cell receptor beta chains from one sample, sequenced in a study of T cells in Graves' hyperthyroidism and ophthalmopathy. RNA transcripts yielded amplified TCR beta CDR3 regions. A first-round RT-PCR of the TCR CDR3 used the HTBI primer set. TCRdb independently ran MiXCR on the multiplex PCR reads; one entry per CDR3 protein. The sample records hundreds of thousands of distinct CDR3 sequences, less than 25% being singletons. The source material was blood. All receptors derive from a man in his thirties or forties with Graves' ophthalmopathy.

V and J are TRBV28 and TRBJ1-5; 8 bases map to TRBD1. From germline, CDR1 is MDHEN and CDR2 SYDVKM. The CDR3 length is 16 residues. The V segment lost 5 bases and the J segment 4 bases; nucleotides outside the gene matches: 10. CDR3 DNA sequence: TGTGCCAGCAGTACGACCCAGGGGGCGAGAAATCAGCCCCAGCATTTT. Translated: CASSTTQGARNQPQHF.

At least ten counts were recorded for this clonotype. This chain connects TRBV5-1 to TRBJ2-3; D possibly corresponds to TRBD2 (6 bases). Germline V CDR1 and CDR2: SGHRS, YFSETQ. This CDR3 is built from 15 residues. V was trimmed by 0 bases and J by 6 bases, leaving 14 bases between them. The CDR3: CASSLDGRASDTQYF. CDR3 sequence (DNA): TGCGCCAGCAGCTTGGACGGGAGAGCGTCCGATACGCAGTATTTT. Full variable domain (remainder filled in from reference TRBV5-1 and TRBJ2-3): KAGVTQTPRYLIKTRGQQVTLSCSPISGHRSVSWYQQTPGQGLQFLFEYFSETQRNKGNFPGRFSGRQFSNSRSEMNVSTLELGDSALYLCASSLDGRASDTQYFGPGTRLTVL.

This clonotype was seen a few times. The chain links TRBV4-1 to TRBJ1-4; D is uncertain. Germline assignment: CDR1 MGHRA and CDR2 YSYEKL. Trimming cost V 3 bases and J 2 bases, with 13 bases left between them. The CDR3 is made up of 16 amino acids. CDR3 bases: TGCGCCAGCAGCCACCCTACCAGTAGGACTAATGAAAAACTGTTTTTT. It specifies CASSHPTSRTNEKLFF.

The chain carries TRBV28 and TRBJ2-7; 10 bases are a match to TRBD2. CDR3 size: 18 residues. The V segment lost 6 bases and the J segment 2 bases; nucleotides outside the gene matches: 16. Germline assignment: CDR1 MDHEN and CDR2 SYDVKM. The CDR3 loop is CASSSLGGAGGTPYEQYF. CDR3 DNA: TGTGCCAGCAGCAGTCTTGGGGGAGCGGGAGGGACTCCCTACGAGCAGTACTTC. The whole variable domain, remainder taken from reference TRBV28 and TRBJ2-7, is DVKVTQSSRYLVKRTGEKVFLECVQDMDHENMFWYRQDPGLGLRLIYFSYDVKMKEKGDIPEGYSVSREKKERFSLILESASTNQTSMYLCASSSLGGAGGTPYEQYFGPGTRLTVT.

The CDR3 region is CSARDLSGARGYTF. CDR3 sequence (DNA): TGCAGTGCTAGAGATCTATCGGGGGCGCGGGGCTACACCTTC. This chain joins TRBV20-1 and TRBJ1-2, with a possible D match to TRBD1 (6 bases). Trimming removed 0 bases at V and 8 bases at J, with 16 bases between. CDR1 DFQATT and CDR2 SNEGSKA come from the germline V gene (reference sequence). The CDR3 extends over 14 amino acids.

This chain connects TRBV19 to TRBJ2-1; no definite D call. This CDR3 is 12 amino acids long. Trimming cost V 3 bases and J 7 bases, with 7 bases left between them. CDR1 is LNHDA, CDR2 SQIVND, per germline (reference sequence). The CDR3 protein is CASSISRNEQFF. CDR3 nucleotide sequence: TGTGCCAGTAGTATCTCCCGGAATGAGCAGTTCTTC.

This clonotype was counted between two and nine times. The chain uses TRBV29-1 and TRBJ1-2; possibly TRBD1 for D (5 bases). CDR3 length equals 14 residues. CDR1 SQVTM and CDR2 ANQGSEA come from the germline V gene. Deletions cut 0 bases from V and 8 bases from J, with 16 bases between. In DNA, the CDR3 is TGCAGCGTTGAAGATGGACGGAGGGACTTGGGCTACACCTTC. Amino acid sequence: CSVEDGRRDLGYTF.

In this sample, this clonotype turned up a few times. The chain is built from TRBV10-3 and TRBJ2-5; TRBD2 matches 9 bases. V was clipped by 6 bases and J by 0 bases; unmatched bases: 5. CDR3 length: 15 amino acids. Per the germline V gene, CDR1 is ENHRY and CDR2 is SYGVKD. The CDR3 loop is CAISLSGRDQETQYF. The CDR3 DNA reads TGTGCCATCAGCCTTAGCGGGAGAGACCAAGAGACCCAGTACTTC.

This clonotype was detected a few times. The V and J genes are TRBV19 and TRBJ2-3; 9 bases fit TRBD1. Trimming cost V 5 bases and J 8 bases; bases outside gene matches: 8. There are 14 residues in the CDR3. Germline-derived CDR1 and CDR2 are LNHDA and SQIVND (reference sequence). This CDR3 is CASSVGTGLSTQYF. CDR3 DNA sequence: TGTGCCAGTAGTGTCGGGACAGGGTTGAGTACGCAGTATTTT.

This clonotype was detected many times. The CDR3 sequence is CASSSASGSSYNEQFF. The CDR3 DNA is TGTGCCAGCAGTTCCGCTAGCGGGAGCTCCTACAATGAGCAGTTCTTC. The chain links TRBV28 to TRBJ2-1, with 10 bases that match TRBD2. Germline assignment: CDR1 MDHEN and CDR2 SYDVKM. Trimming cost V 4 bases and J 0 bases; bases outside gene matches: 3. The CDR3 extends over 16 amino acids. The full variable domain, with the rest looked up from reference TRBV28 and TRBJ2-1, is DVKVTQSSRYLVKRTGEKVFLECVQDMDHENMFWYRQDPGLGLRLIYFSYDVKMKEKGDIPEGYSVSREKKERFSLILESASTNQTSMYLCASSSASGSSYNEQFFGPGTRLTVL.

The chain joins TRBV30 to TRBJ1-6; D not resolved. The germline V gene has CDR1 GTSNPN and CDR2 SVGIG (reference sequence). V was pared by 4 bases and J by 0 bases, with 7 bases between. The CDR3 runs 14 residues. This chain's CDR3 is CAWTKSSYNSPLHF. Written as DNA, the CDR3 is TGTGCCTGGACGAAGAGCTCCTATAATTCACCCCTCCACTTT. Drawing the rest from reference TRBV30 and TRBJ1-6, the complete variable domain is SQTIHQWPATLVQPVGSPLSLECTVEGTSNPNLYWYRQAAGRGLQLLFYSVGIGQISSEVPQNLSASRPQDRQFILSSKKLLLSDSGFYLCAWTKSSYNSPLHFGNGTRLTVT.

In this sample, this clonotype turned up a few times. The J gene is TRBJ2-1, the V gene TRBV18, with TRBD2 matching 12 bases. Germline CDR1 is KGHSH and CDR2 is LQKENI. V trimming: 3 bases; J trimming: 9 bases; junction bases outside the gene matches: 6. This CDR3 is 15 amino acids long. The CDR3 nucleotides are TGTGCCAGCTCACCCGGACTAGCGGGAACCCCTGAGCAGTTCTTC. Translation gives CASSPGLAGTPEQFF. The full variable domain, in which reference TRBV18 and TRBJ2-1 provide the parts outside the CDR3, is NAGVMQNPRHLVRRRGQEARLRCSPMKGHSHVYWYRQLPEEGLKFMVYLQKENIIDESGMPKERFSAEFPKEGPSILRIQQVVRGDSAAYFCASSPGLAGTPEQFFGPGTRLTVL.

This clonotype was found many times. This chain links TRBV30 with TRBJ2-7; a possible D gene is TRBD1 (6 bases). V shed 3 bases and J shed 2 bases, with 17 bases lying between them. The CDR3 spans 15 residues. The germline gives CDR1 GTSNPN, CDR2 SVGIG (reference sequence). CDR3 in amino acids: CAWSPQGRATYEQYF. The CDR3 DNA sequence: TGTGCCTGGAGCCCGCAGGGGCGGGCGACCTACGAGCAGTACTTC.

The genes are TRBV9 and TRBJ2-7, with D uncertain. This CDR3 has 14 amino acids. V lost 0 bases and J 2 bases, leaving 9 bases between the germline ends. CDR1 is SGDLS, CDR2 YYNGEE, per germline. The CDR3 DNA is TGTGCCAGCAGCGTAGGGCAGGACGCCTACGAGCAGTACTTC. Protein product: CASSVGQDAYEQYF.

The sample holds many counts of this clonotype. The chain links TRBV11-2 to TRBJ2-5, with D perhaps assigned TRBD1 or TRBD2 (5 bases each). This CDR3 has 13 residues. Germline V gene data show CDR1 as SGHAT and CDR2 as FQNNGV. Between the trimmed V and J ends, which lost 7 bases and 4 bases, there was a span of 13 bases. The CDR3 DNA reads TGTGCCAGCAACCCCCAGAGGGGAGAGACCCAGTACTTC. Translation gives CASNPQRGETQYF.

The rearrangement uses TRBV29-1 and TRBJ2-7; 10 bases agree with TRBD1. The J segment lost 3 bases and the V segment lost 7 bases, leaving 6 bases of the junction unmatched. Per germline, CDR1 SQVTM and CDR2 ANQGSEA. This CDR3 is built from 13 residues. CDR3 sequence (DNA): TGCAGCGCCGGACAGGGGGTTCTCTACGAGCAGTACTTC. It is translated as CSAGQGVLYEQYF.

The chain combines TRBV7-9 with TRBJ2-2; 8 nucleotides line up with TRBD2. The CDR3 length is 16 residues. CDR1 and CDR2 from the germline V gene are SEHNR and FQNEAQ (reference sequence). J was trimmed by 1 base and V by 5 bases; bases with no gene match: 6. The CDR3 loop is CASSPRLAMNTGELFF. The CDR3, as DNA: TGTGCCAGCAGCCCTAGACTAGCGATGAACACCGGGGAGCTGTTTTTT.

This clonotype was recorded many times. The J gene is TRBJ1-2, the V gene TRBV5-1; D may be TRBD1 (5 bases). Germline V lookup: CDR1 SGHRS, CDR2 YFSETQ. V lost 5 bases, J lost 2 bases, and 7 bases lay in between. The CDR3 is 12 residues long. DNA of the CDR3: TGCGCCAGCAGGGAGGGGAACTATGGCTACACCTTC. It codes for CASREGNYGYTF.

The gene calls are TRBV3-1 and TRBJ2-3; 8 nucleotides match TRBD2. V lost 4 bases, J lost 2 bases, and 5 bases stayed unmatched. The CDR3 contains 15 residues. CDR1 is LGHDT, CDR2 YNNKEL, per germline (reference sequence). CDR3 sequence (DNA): TGTGCCAGCAGCCCCCGGGAGGGGCCCACAGATACGCAGTATTTT. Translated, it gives CASSPREGPTDTQYF.

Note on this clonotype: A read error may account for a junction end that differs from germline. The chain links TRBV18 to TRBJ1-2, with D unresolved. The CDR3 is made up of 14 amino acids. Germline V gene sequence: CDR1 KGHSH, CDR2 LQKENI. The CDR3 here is CASSPPSVNYGYAF. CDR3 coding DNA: TGTGCCAGCTCACCACCTTCGGTTAACTATGGCTACGCCTTC.

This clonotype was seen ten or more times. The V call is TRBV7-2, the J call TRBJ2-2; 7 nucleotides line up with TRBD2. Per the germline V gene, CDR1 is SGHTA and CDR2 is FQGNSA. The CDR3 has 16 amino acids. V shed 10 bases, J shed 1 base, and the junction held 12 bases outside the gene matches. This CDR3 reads CAIPKAGLGNTGELFF. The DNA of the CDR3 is TGTGCCATACCGAAAGCGGGACTGGGGAACACCGGGGAGCTGTTTTTT.

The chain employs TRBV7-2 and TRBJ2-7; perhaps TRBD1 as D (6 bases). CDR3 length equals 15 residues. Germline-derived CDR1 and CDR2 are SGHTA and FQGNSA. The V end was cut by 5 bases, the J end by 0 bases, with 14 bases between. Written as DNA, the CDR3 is TGTGCCAGCAGCCCCAGACAGGACACCTCCTACGAGCAGTACTTC. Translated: CASSPRQDTSYEQYF.

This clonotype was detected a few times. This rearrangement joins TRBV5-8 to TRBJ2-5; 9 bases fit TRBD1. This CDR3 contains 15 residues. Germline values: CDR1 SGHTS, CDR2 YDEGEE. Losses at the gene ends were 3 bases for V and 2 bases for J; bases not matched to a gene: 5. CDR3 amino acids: CASSSAGQGQETQYF. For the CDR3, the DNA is TGTGCCAGCAGCTCGGCCGGACAGGGGCAAGAGACCCAGTACTTC.

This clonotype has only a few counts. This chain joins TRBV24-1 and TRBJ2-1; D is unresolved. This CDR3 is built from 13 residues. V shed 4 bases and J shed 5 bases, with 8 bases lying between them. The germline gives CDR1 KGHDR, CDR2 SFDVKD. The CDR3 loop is CATSDPANNEQFF. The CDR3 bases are TGTGCCACCAGTGACCCGGCAAACAATGAGCAGTTCTTC.

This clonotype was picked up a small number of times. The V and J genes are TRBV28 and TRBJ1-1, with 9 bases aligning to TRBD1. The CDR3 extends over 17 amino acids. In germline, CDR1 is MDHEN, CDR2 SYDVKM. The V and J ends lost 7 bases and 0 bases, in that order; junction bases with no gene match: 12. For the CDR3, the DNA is TGTGCCAGCACGCTAGGACAGGGGACCTACATGAACACTGAAGCTTTCTTT. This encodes CASTLGQGTYMNTEAFF.

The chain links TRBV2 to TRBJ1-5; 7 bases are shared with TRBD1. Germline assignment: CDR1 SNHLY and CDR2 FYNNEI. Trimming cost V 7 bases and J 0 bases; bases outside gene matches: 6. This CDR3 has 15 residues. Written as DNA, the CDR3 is TGTGCCAGCACTCCCGGGACAGCTAGCAATCAGCCCCAGCATTTT. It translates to CASTPGTASNQPQHF.

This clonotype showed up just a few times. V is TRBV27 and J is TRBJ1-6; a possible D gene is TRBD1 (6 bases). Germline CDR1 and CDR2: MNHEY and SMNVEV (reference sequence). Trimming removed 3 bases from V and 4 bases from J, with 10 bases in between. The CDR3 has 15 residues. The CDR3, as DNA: TGTGCCAGCAGTTTGGTGGGACAATATAATTCACCCCTCCACTTT. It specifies CASSLVGQYNSPLHF.

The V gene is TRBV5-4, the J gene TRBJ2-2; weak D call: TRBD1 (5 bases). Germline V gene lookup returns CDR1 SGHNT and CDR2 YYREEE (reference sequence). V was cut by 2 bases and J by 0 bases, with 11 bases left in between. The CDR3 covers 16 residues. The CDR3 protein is CASSLGRQPNTGELFF. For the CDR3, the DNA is TGTGCCAGCAGCTTAGGCAGACAGCCGAACACCGGGGAGCTGTTTTTT.

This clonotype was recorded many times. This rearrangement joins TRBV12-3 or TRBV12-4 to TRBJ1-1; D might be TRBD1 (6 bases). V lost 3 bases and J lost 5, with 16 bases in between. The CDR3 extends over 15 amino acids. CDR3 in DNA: TGTGCCAGCAGTTTGGTCGGAGGGGGAGGAACTGAAGCTTTCTTT. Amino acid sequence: CASSLVGGGGTEAFF.

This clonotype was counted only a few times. CDR3 sequence (DNA): TGTGCCAGCAGCACACCCACGGGCGCGGGAGGGAGTGGGGCCAAAAACATTCAGTACTTC. This encodes CASSTPTGAGGSGAKNIQYF. This sequence joins TRBV7-9 and TRBJ2-4; the match to TRBD2 covers 9 bases. Germline-derived CDR1 and CDR2 are SEHNR and FQNEAQ (reference sequence). The length of the CDR3 is 20 residues. Trimming cost V 5 bases and J 1 base; bases outside gene matches: 18.